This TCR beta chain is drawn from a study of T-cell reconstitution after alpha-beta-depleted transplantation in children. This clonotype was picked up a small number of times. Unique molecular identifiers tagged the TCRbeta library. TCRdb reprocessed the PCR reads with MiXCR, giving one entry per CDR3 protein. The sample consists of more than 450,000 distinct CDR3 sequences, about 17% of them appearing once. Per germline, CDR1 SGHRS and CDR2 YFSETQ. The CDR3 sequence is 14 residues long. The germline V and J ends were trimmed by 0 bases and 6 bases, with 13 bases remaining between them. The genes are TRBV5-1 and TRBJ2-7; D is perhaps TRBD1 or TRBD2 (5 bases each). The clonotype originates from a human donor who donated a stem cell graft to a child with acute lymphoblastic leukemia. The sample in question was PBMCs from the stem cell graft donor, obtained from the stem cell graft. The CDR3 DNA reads TGCGCCAGCAGCTTGGTAGCTAGCCAGGGCGAGCAGTACTTC. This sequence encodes CASSLVASQGEQYF.